This TCR beta chain was identified in a study of blood T cell repertoires in COVID-19 (dated by TCRdb to between 2020 and 2021). Broadly, across the study: Collaborator samples came from the United States, Italy and Spain and covered acute and convalescent phases of COVID-19. A de-identified subject ID, COVID-19 status, age in years and sex were almost always included in the sample metadata. The samples were drawn from two sources: the first 160 participants of the ongoing ImmuneRACE study, and 1,254 subjects contributed by 6 global collaborators. HLA class I and class II types, where available, came from metadata supplied by the sample provider rather than from assay-based typing. Deeply sampled blood TCRbeta repertoires from subjects exposed to, actively infected with, or recovered from COVID-19 were included in the dataset. The repertoires were released in a freely available public database intended as a resource for research on the immune response to SARS-CoV-2. The material from the prospective study consisted of cDNA or gDNA derived from T cells, B-cell-depleted T cells, or PBMCs. Here is what the overall study found, with its caveats: How much clinical and demographic metadata was included differed by source and by participant, and the metadata was provided uncurated.

This clone was seen a single time. What antigen it recognizes has not been identified. At one of its ends the junction is not consistent with the germline gene, which may arise from a read error. The collaborating institutions used their own protocols to collect whole blood in K2EDTA tubes. For TCRbeta analysis, collaborators shipped samples in one of three forms: frozen whole blood, isolated PBMCs, or DNA extracted from either of those sample types. The immunoSEQ Assay, a bias-controlled multiplex PCR, was used to amplify TCRbeta CDR3 regions from genomic DNA. Per the original workflow: The number of nucleated cells in each sample was estimated by amplification of reference gene primers within the assay. Sequence reads were collapsed and filtered to measure the absolute abundance of every unique TCRbeta CDR3 rearrangement. For each sample, productive Simpson clonality was calculated by taking the square root of Simpson's diversity index across productive rearrangements. TCRdb carries this immuneACCESS record with in-frame sequences only. Its versions omit some clonotypes, under half of them owing to an unresolved V gene in the studies checked, with the rest unexplained. D and trimming come from the DNA, and the V and J calls and clone size come from that table. A total of tens of thousands of clones appear in this sample, about 90% of them only once. The ten largest clonotypes hold 6.4% of the sample.

The germline V gene (reference sequence) gives CDR1 as SSHAT and CDR2 as FNYEAQ. The CDR3 covers 14 residues, taking in both the cysteine and the phenylalanine. Just the 42-base CDR3 DNA is kept, in frame starting at base 1. The sequencing input was peripheral blood. The chain is assembled from TRBV7-7 and TRBJ2-1, and TRBD2 matches 7 of the central bases. The TCR originated in a man in his 70s with active COVID-19. The DNA is TGTGCTAGCAGTCCCGGGGGGAGTTACAATGAGCAGTTCTTC. It encodes CASSPGGSYNEQFF.